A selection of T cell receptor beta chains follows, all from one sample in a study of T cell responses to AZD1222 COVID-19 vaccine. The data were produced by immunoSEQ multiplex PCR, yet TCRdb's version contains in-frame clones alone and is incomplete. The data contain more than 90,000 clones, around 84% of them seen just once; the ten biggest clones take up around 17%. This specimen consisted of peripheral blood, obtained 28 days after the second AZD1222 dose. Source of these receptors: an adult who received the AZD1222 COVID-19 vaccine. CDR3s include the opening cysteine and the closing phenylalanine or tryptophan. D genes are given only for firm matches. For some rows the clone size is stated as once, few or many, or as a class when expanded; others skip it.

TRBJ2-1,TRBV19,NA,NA,CASARGGVLVSEQFF,TGTGCCAGCGCAAGGGGGGGAGTGTTAGTGAGTGAGCAGTTCTTC
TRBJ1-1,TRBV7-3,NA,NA,CASSSRAGEAFF,TGTGCCAGCAGCTCTAGGGCGGGTGAAGCTTTCTTT
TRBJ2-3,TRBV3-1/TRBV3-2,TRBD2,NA,CASSQERGASTDTQYF,TGTGCCAGCAGCCAGGAGCGGGGGGCCTCCACAGATACGCAGTATTTT
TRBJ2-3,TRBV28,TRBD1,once,CASSSPPGRGNTDTQYF,TGTGCCAGCAGTTCCCCCCCGGGCAGGGGGAACACAGATACGCAGTATTTT
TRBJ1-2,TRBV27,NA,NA,CASRSGGYGYTF,TGTGCCAGCAGATCGGGTGGCTATGGCTACACCTTC
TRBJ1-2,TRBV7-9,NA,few,CASSLAGRGGGYTF,TGTGCCAGCAGCTTAGCGGGCAGGGGAGGTGGCTACACCTTC
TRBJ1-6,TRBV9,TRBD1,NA,CASSVSGGHNSPLHF,TGTGCCAGCAGCGTCTCAGGGGGTCATAATTCACCCCTCCACTTT
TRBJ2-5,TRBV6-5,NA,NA,CASRTSSRGQETQYF,TGTGCCAGCAGAACCTCATCGAGAGGGCAAGAGACCCAGTACTTC
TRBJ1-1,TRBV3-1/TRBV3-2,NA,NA,CASSPRGQNTEAFF,TGTGCCAGCAGCCCGCGGGGGCAGAACACTGAAGCTTTCTTT
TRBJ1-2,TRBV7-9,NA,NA,CASSHGGNYGYTF,TGTGCCAGCAGCCACGGGGGGAACTATGGCTACACCTTC
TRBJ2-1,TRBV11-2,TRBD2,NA,CASSFLTSGSENEQFF,TGTGCCAGCAGCTTCCTGACTAGCGGGAGTGAGAATGAGCAGTTCTTC
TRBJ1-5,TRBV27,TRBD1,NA,CASSPDRRLSNQPQHF,TGTGCCAGCAGTCCGGACAGGAGACTAAGCAATCAGCCCCAGCATTTT
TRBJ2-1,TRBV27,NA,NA,CASSLGASPYNEQFF,TGTGCCAGCAGTTTAGGTGCTAGTCCCTACAATGAGCAGTTCTTC
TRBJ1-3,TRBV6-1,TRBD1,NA,CASSEGTGLSGNTIYF,TGTGCCAGCAGTGAAGGGACAGGGCTCTCTGGAAACACCATATATTTT
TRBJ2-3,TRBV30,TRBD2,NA,CAWNSARTSGGGDTQYF,TGTGCCTGGAATTCGGCTCGGACTAGCGGGGGGGGAGATACGCAGTATTTT
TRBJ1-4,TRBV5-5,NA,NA,CASSLALQYGEKLFF,TGTGCCAGCAGCTTGGCACTGCAGTATGGAGAAAAACTGTTTTTT
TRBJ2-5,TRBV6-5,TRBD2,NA,CASSYSRTSVQETQYF,TGTGCCAGCAGTTACTCCAGGACTAGCGTACAAGAGACCCAGTACTTC
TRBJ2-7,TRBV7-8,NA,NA,CASSTYRVAGEQYF,TGTGCCAGCAGCACCTACAGGGTAGCGGGTGAGCAGTACTTC
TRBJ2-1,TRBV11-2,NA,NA,CASSPGSGGVNNEQFF,TGTGCCAGCAGCCCCGGGTCCGGCGGTGTTAACAATGAGCAGTTCTTC
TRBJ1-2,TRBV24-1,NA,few,CATSALGTNYGYTF,TGTGCCACCAGTGCTTTAGGGACAAACTATGGCTACACCTTC
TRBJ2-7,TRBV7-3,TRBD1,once,CASSPGQGHTYEQYF,TGTGCCAGCAGCCCTGGACAGGGTCACACCTACGAGCAGTACTTC
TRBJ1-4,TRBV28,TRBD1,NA,CASSSGQGNEKLFF,TGTGCCAGCTCATCTGGACAGGGGAATGAAAAACTGTTTTTT
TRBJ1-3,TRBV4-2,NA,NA,CASSQDPPTNSGNTIYF,TGTGCCAGCAGCCAAGACCCCCCCACGAACTCTGGAAACACCATATATTTT
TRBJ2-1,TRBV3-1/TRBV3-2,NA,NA,CASSQLRGTFYNEQFF,TGTGCCAGCAGCCAGCTACGGGGAACCTTTTACAATGAGCAGTTCTTC
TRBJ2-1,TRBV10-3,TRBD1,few,CAISESDRGTGQFF,TGTGCCATCAGTGAGTCGGACAGGGGGACGGGGCAGTTCTTC
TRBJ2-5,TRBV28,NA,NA,CATEGRRQAQYF,TGTGCCACCGAGGGACGGCGGCAGGCCCAGTACTTC
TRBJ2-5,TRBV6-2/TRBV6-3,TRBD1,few,CASSSWTGKQETQYF,TGTGCCAGCAGTTCGTGGACAGGGAAACAAGAGACCCAGTACTTC